The T cell receptor (beta chain) under discussion was sequenced for a study of blood T cell repertoires in COVID-19. The data were produced by immunoSEQ multiplex PCR, yet TCRdb's version contains in-frame clones alone and is incomplete. The data contain more than 85,000 clones, around 80% of them singletons. This CDR3 has 16 residues. From germline, CDR1 is KGHDR and CDR2 SFDVKD. The V gene end was trimmed by 2 bases and the J gene end by 8 bases; junction bases not matched to a gene: 9. This clone was seen a handful of times. The chain recombines TRBV24-1 with TRBJ1-4; the match to TRBD1 covers 8 bases. This sequence was found in a human donor in a cohort sampled during active or convalescent COVID-19. What was sequenced was peripheral blood. CDR3: CATSDSTPGQAEKLFF. The CDR3 DNA reads as TGTGCCACCAGTGATTCCACGCCGGGACAGGCCGAAAAACTGTTTTTT.